Given below is one T cell receptor beta chain in context. Its antigen is undetermined. This sample was taken from a study of radiotherapy plus CTLA-4 blockade in lung cancer. Study observations and caveats: After radiotherapy and ipilimumab, tumor-derived clones expanded in peripheral blood.

Germline CDR1 is SGHTA and CDR2 is FQGNSA. The CDR3 is 14 residues long. Trimming left V 2 bases short and J 5 bases short, with 10 bases between. The assay was immunoSEQ multiplex PCR, and TCRdb's table has in-frame clones only and misses some. The repertoire holds approximately 97,000 clones, with about 80% as singletons. Ipilimumab-mediated CTLA-4 blockade plus focal radiation was given to patients having chemo-refractory metastatic non-small-cell lung cancer. The origin of this receptor is a human donor with non-small cell lung cancer who had stable disease on radiotherapy plus ipilimumab. The chain employs TRBV7-2 and TRBJ1-5; weak D call: TRBD1 (5 bases). The source material was peripheral blood, sampled from a patient treated with radiotherapy plus ipilimumab. The CDR3 spells CASSLQGGDQPQHF. The CDR3 DNA reads TGTGCCAGCAGCTTACAGGGTGGCGATCAGCCCCAGCATTTT.